This T cell receptor beta chain was captured in a study of T-cell memory formation after mild COVID-19. Study outcomes and limitations: A subset of responding clones appeared in pre-infection memory, suggesting cross-reactive memory joined. The CD4+ clones that contracted clustered mainly within CM and EM, and the CD8+ clones concentrated in EMRA.

This CDR3 has 14 amino acids. Looked up from germline, CDR1 is SGHNT and CDR2 is YYREEE (reference sequence). Trimming stripped 3 bases from V and 2 bases from J, with 12 bases between. Remarks on this clonotype: Its antigen is not known.

TCRdb processed the 5' RACE reads anew with MiXCR; each CDR3 protein has one entry. The table includes roughly 130,000 distinct CDR3 sequences, about 6.5% detected once. J is TRBJ2-7 and V is TRBV5-4; D ambiguous. Sequences were obtained from PBMCs or a T cell subset sorted from them (not recorded which). The TCR originated in an adult woman who had mild COVID-19 (a few samples of this study predate the infection). Cell type and time point are not known. CDR3: CASSSSGHPYEQYF. Written as DNA, the CDR3 is TGTGCCAGCAGCTCCTCAGGTCACCCCTACGAGCAGTACTTC.